Listed here are 27 T cell receptor beta chains from one sample, sequenced in a study of blood T cell repertoires in COVID-19. Profiling relied on immunoSEQ multiplex PCR, and the TCRdb table lists in-frame clones only, not all of them. The table shows some 78,000 clones, with 90% occurring only once. Sequenced input: peripheral blood. These TCRs come from a woman between 50 and 59 years old in a cohort sampled during active COVID-19.

The chain is built from TRBV7-3 and TRBJ2-1; TRBD2 aligns across 14 bases. CDR1 and CDR2 from the germline V gene are SGHTA and FQGTGA. V was clipped by 2 bases and J by 1 base; unmatched bases: 10. CDR3 length: 20 amino acids. The DNA of the CDR3 is TGTGCCAGCAGCTTATCGAAGCCGGGACTAGCGGGAGAGTCCTACAATGAGCAGTTCTTC. Translating gives CASSLSKPGLAGESYNEQFF.

The chain links TRBV28 to TRBJ1-3; 10 bases align to TRBD1. Per the germline V gene, CDR1 is MDHEN and CDR2 is SYDVKM. After removal of 5 bases from V and 7 bases from J, the junction contained 8 bases not matched to a gene. The CDR3 extends over 15 amino acids. In DNA, the CDR3 is TGTGCCAGCAGTCCCGCCGGGACAGGGGCCAACACCATATATTTT. Encoded protein: CASSPAGTGANTIYF.

The rearrangement joins TRBV6-5 to TRBJ1-4; 9 nucleotides line up with TRBD1. With V trimmed by 7 bases and J by 7 bases, 7 bases remained unmatched. Germline CDR1 reads MNHEY; CDR2 reads SVGAGI. This CDR3 has 14 amino acids. This CDR3 is CASNSGQGTEKLFF. CDR3 sequence (DNA): TGTGCCAGCAATTCAGGACAGGGGACTGAAAAACTGTTTTTT.

The V gene is TRBV28, the J gene TRBJ2-6; D ambiguous. Trimming removed 5 bases from V and 2 bases from J, with 7 bases in between. The length of the CDR3 is 14 residues. The germline gives CDR1 MDHEN, CDR2 SYDVKM. The CDR3 here is CASSLRAGANVLTF. The CDR3 DNA sequence: TGTGCCAGCAGTCTTCGGGCTGGGGCCAACGTCCTGACTTTC.

This clone was seen once. The chain joins TRBV3-1 (or the pseudogene TRBV3-2) to TRBJ2-7; 12 bases align to TRBD2. The germline gives CDR1 LGHDT, CDR2 YNNKEL (reference sequence). The CDR3 spans 16 residues. V dropped 4 bases and J dropped 0; count of bases not matched to a gene: 4. The CDR3: CASSPETSGSSYEQYF. CDR3 in DNA: TGTGCCAGCAGCCCCGAGACTAGCGGGAGCTCCTACGAGCAGTACTTC.

This clone was observed once. The chain joins TRBV4-1 to TRBJ2-1; D is perhaps TRBD1 (5 bases). With 0 bases removed from V and 0 bases from J, the gap between germline ends came to 9 bases. CDR1 MGHRA and CDR2 YSYEKL come from the germline V gene. The CDR3 has 16 amino acids. CDR3: CASSQEGQSSYNEQFF. As DNA, the CDR3 is TGCGCCAGCAGCCAAGAAGGACAAAGCTCCTACAATGAGCAGTTCTTC.

J is TRBJ1-1 and V is TRBV28; the D is unclear. Trimming shortened V by 11 bases and J by 0 bases, and 13 bases separated the two germline ends. CDR1 and CDR2 (germline): MDHEN, SYDVKM. The CDR3 covers 13 residues. The CDR3, as DNA: TGTGCCTCGGGGTCCGTAATGAACACTGAAGCTTTCTTT. Encoded protein: CASGSVMNTEAFF.

Comments on this clone: One junction end disagrees with the germline gene, perhaps due to a read error. This chain links TRBV7-7 with TRBJ2-5; 12 bases agree with TRBD2. The CDR3 totals 15 residues. In germline, CDR1 is SSHAT, CDR2 FNYEAQ (reference sequence). This CDR3 reads CASSFGLAGQETQYF. The CDR3 coding sequence is TGTGCTAGCAGCTTCGGACTAGCGGGACAAGAGACCCAGTACTTC.

The chain has TRBV6-5 and TRBJ2-3; D uncertain. Germline V gives CDR1 MNHEY, CDR2 SVGAGI. V shed 4 bases and J shed 1 base, with 12 bases lying between them. CDR3 size: 15 residues. CDR3 in amino acids: CASSSRSTGTDTQYF. For the CDR3, the DNA is TGTGCCAGCAGTTCCCGGTCCACGGGCACAGATACGCAGTATTTT.

V is TRBV7-8 and J is TRBJ1-4, with a possible D match to TRBD1 (6 bases). The CDR3 has 15 residues. Germline CDR1 and CDR2: SGHVS and FQNEAQ. V lost 2 bases and J 0 bases, leaving 7 bases between the germline ends. This CDR3 is CASSLRTATNEKLFF. CDR3 nucleotides: TGTGCCAGCAGCTTAAGGACAGCAACTAATGAAAAACTGTTTTTT.

This rearrangement joins TRBV3-1 (or the pseudogene TRBV3-2) to TRBJ1-5; D is unresolved. The CDR3 extends over 17 amino acids. Trimming removed 1 base from V and 0 bases from J, with 13 bases in between. Germline CDR1 LGHDT, CDR2 YNNKEL (reference sequence). CDR3 coding DNA: TGTGCCAGCAGCCAAGGCCCTCAACAGTATAGCAATCAGCCCCAGCATTTT. It codes for CASSQGPQQYSNQPQHF.

The chain has TRBV28 and TRBJ1-3; 7 bases align to TRBD1. CDR3 length: 15 amino acids. Germline V lookup: CDR1 MDHEN, CDR2 SYDVKM. V lost 6 bases, J lost 2 bases, and 7 bases stayed unmatched. CDR3 residues: CASREAGTAGNTIYF. The DNA for the CDR3 is TGTGCCAGCAGAGAGGCAGGGACAGCTGGAAACACCATATATTTT. The full variable domain, with the rest looked up from reference TRBV28 and TRBJ1-3, is DVKVTQSSRYLVKRTGEKVFLECVQDMDHENMFWYRQDPGLGLRLIYFSYDVKMKEKGDIPEGYSVSREKKERFSLILESASTNQTSMYLCASREAGTAGNTIYFGEGSWLTVV.

The rearrangement uses TRBV6-5 and TRBJ1-4, with 8 nucleotides matching TRBD1. From germline, CDR1 is MNHEY and CDR2 SVGAGI. J lost 7 bases, V lost 4 bases, and 8 bases had no gene match. The CDR3 is 15 residues long. Here the CDR3 DNA reads TGTGCCAGCAGTTTACAGGGGGTCAGGGGTGAAAAACTGTTTTTT. Its protein product is CASSLQGVRGEKLFF.

Here the CDR3 reads CASSPGLAGKPSTDTQYF. CDR3 DNA sequence: TGTGCCAGCAGCCCCGGACTAGCGGGGAAGCCTAGCACAGATACGCAGTATTTT. The V call is TRBV7-2, the J call TRBJ2-3; TRBD2 matches 12 bases. The ends lost 5 bases at V and 0 bases at J; junction bases unmatched: 9. CDR3 length: 18 amino acids. Per the germline V gene, CDR1 is SGHTA and CDR2 is FQGNSA.

V gene TRBV18 combines with J gene TRBJ1-3; D call uncertain. The CDR3 loop spans 16 amino acids. Germline assignment: CDR1 KGHSH and CDR2 LQKENI. V lost 3 bases and J lost 0, with 12 bases in between. CDR3: CASSPTGGSSGNTIYF. For the CDR3, the DNA is TGTGCCAGCTCACCGACGGGTGGGAGCTCTGGAAACACCATATATTTT.

This sequence joins TRBV10-3 and TRBJ1-5; 8 positions match TRBD1. Germline CDR1 reads ENHRY; CDR2 reads SYGVKD. The CDR3 has 16 residues. J gave up 4 bases and V 2 bases, and 7 bases lay outside the gene matches. In DNA form, the CDR3 reads TGTGCCATCAGTGAGCTTTCGACAGGGGCAAATCAGCCCCAGCATTTT. The encoded protein is CAISELSTGANQPQHF.

CDR3 region: CSAGLGTGRYF. DNA for the CDR3: TGCAGTGCTGGTCTCGGGACAGGGAGGTACTTC. V usage is TRBV20-1 and J usage is TRBJ2-7; 9 bases fit TRBD1. CDR1 and CDR2 from the germline V gene are DFQATT and SNEGSKA (reference sequence). V trimming: 5 bases; J trimming: 12 bases; junction bases outside the gene matches: 8. CDR3 length equals 11 residues.

Comment on this clone: A much larger clone is a single base away; this may be a read error. The CDR3 coding sequence is TGTGCCAGCAGTTTCAGGGATCAGCCCCAGCATTTT. This sequence encodes CASSFRDQPQHF. The genes are TRBV28 and TRBJ1-5; D is possibly TRBD1 (5 bases). CDR3 length equals 12 residues. V gave up 3 bases and J gave up 5 bases, with 5 bases separating them. Looked up from germline, CDR1 is MDHEN and CDR2 is SYDVKM.

The gene calls are TRBV6-4 and TRBJ2-1, with TRBD2 matching over 10 bases. Germline assignment: CDR1 MRHNA and CDR2 SNTAGT. The CDR3 consists of 16 residues. V lost 2 bases, J lost 7 bases, and 8 bases stayed unmatched. CDR3 residues: CASSDNIGSGRNEQFF. The CDR3 DNA reads as TGTGCCAGCAGTGACAATATAGGTAGCGGGAGGAATGAGCAGTTCTTC.

The gene calls are TRBV6-2 or TRBV6-3 and TRBJ1-1, with D unresolved. This CDR3 is 13 amino acids long. Germline V gives CDR1 MNHEY, CDR2 SVGEGT. Trimming removed 0 bases at V and 3 bases at J, with 5 bases between. CDR3 protein: CASSYSRYTEAFF. The CDR3 nucleotides are TGTGCCAGCAGTTACTCTCGGTACACTGAAGCTTTCTTT.

The V and J genes are TRBV28 and TRBJ1-5; tentative D call: TRBD1 (6 bases). There are 14 residues in the CDR3. Trimming removed 4 bases from V and 7 bases from J, with 14 bases in between. CDR1 is MDHEN, CDR2 SYDVKM, per germline. The CDR3 region has the DNA TGTGCCAGCAGTTGGGACACGTCCACACAGCCCCAGCATTTT. Amino acids: CASSWDTSTQPQHF. Complete variable domain (other parts from reference TRBV28 and TRBJ1-5): DVKVTQSSRYLVKRTGEKVFLECVQDMDHENMFWYRQDPGLGLRLIYFSYDVKMKEKGDIPEGYSVSREKKERFSLILESASTNQTSMYLCASSWDTSTQPQHFGDGTRLSIL.

V and J are TRBV27 and TRBJ2-7, with 8 bases identical to TRBD1. J lost 3 bases, V lost 6 bases, and 4 bases had no gene match. CDR3 length: 13 amino acids. Germline CDR1 reads MNHEY; CDR2 reads SMNVEV (reference sequence). The CDR3 spells CASRLTGDYEQYF. CDR3 nucleotide sequence: TGTGCCAGCAGGCTGACAGGGGACTACGAGCAGTACTTC.

The rearrangement joins TRBV18 to TRBJ2-2, with unresolved D. The CDR3 runs 15 residues. V lost 2 bases to trimming and J lost 3 bases, with 10 bases between them. Germline V lookup: CDR1 KGHSH, CDR2 LQKENI. The CDR3 region has the DNA TGTGCCAGCTCACCAATTTCCCAGGACACCGGGGAGCTGTTTTTT. It specifies CASSPISQDTGELFF.

The genes are TRBV4-1 and TRBJ2-5; the match to TRBD2 covers 10 bases. The germline gives CDR1 MGHRA, CDR2 YSYEKL. V lost 7 bases, J lost 7 bases, and 6 bases stayed unmatched. The CDR3 extends over 13 amino acids. The CDR3 sequence is CASTLAGEGTQYF. CDR3 sequence (DNA): TGCGCCAGCACCCTAGCGGGAGAGGGGACCCAGTACTTC.

This clone counts as medium-sized. The chain combines TRBV4-2 with TRBJ2-3, with 9 bases aligning to TRBD2. J was trimmed by 2 bases and V by 0 bases; bases with no gene match: 3. Germline CDR1 LGHNA, CDR2 YNFKEQ. CDR3 length: 16 residues. The chain's CDR3 is CASSQEREGLTDTQYF. For the CDR3, the DNA is TGTGCCAGCAGCCAAGAGCGGGAGGGACTCACAGATACGCAGTATTTT.

The V call is TRBV6-2 or TRBV6-3, the J call TRBJ1-5, with 8 bases identical to TRBD1. The V and J ends lost 2 bases and 2 bases, in that order; junction bases with no gene match: 17. The CDR3 has 20 residues. Germline CDR1 reads MNHEY; CDR2 reads SVGEGT. The CDR3 reads CASSYPKQGDSEKGNQPQHF. The CDR3 coding sequence is TGTGCCAGCAGTTACCCTAAACAGGGGGACTCCGAAAAGGGCAATCAGCCCCAGCATTTT.

The chain has TRBV3-1 (or the pseudogene TRBV3-2) and TRBJ2-4; 9 bases match TRBD2. CDR1 and CDR2 from the germline V gene are LGHDT and YNNKEL (reference sequence). The CDR3 consists of 18 residues. The trim removed 1 base at V and 1 base at J, leaving 8 bases unmatched. CDR3 coding DNA: TGTGCCAGCAGCCAAGGGCTAGCGGGAAAAGAGGCCAAAAACATTCAGTACTTC. This sequence encodes CASSQGLAGKEAKNIQYF.